The rows below give T cell receptor beta chains drawn from one sample of a study of cytomegalovirus exposure and HLA in healthy donors. Repertoires were generated with immunoSEQ multiplex PCR, while TCRdb's copy carries only in-frame clones and drops some. The sample lists roughly 82,000 clones, around 92% occurring once. The source material was PBMCs. These TCRs come from a man younger than 35 in good health and CMV-seronegative. The CDR3 runs from the conserved cysteine through the conserved F or W. Fields, in order: V gene, CDR3 length, J gene, clone size, D gene, CDR3 DNA, CDR3 protein. D genes are given only for firm matches. Rows give clone size only sometimes, using once, few, many, or a class for an expanded clone.

TRBV5-4	15	TRBJ1-4	-	-	TGTGCCAGCAGCTTGAGCGGCCCGGTTCCCGAAAAACTGTTTTTT	CASSLSGPVPEKLFF
TRBV28	18	TRBJ2-1	-	TRBD1	TGTGCCAGCAGTTTACCGAACGAGGGACAGGGGGCCTACAATGAGCAGTTCTTC	CASSLPNEGQGAYNEQFF
TRBV5-1	16	TRBJ2-3	-	TRBD2	TGCGCCAGCAGCGCGGGACTAGCGGAAGTCACAGATACGCAGTATTTT	CASSAGLAEVTDTQYF
TRBV11-3	14	TRBJ2-4	once	-	TGTGCCAGCAGCCCCCGACATTTATTGGGCATTCAGTACTTC	CASSPRHLLGIQYF
TRBV27	15	TRBJ1-2	-	TRBD1	TGTGCCAGCAGTTTCCTGACAGGGAAGGGCTATGGCTACACCTTC	CASSFLTGKGYGYTF
TRBV5-1	14	TRBJ1-4	-	-	TGCGCCAGCAGCGAGGGCACAACTAATGAAAAACTGTTTTTT	CASSEGTTNEKLFF
TRBV7-8	14	TRBJ1-3	-	-	TGTGCCAGCAGCCTACAGGGCTCTGGAAACACCATATATTTT	CASSLQGSGNTIYF
TRBV11-3	15	TRBJ2-7	-	TRBD1	TGTGCCAGCAGTTCTGACAGGGGCCGTTCCTACGAGCAGTACTTC	CASSSDRGRSYEQYF
TRBV11-2	16	TRBJ1-6	few	-	TGTGCCAGCAGCATAGTTGGCAGGGGACGGAATTCACCCCTCCACTTT	CASSIVGRGRNSPLHF
TRBV16	15	TRBJ2-7	-	-	TGTGCCAGCAGCCAACCCCCGGAGGCCTCCTACGAGCAGTACTTC	CASSQPPEASYEQYF
TRBV6-6	16	TRBJ2-7	-	TRBD1	TGTGCCAGCAGCCCCGGCCAGGGGGCGAGCTCCTACGAGCAGTACTTC	CASSPGQGASSYEQYF
TRBV11-2	15	TRBJ2-5	once	-	TGTGCCAGCAGCTTTGAGAGTGGAAATCAGGGGAGTCGGTACTTC	CASSFESGNQGSRYF
TRBV7-3	15	TRBJ2-1	few	TRBD2	TGTGCCAGCAGCCCCCTAGCGGGAGGATCGGATGAGCAGTTCTTC	CASSPLAGGSDEQFF
TRBV6-5	15	TRBJ2-1	-	TRBD1	TGTGCCAGCAGTCGACAGGGACCAACCTACAATGAGCAGTTCTTC	CASSRQGPTYNEQFF
TRBV2	12	TRBJ2-5	-	TRBD2	TGTGCCAGCAAACTAGCGGGAGAGACCCAGTACTTC	CASKLAGETQYF
TRBV7-9	13	TRBJ1-5	-	-	TGTGCCAGCAGCTTAGGGGGGGGTCAGCCCCAGCATTTT	CASSLGGGQPQHF
TRBV27	16	TRBJ2-7	-	-	TGTGCCAGCAGTTTATCTCGGCTAGCCGTAGGTTACGAGCAGTACTTC	CASSLSRLAVGYEQYF
TRBV7-2	15	TRBJ2-2	-	TRBD1	TGTGCCAGCAGCTTAGGGGACAGGGACACCGGGGAGCTGTTTTTT	CASSLGDRDTGELFF
TRBV18	17	TRBJ2-7	-	TRBD2	TGTGCCAGCTCACCAGGTGAAATGGCGGGGGACTCCTACGAGCAGTACTTC	CASSPGEMAGDSYEQYF
TRBV19	15	TRBJ1-2	-	TRBD1	TGTGCCAGTAGTTTGATGCAGGGGACAGGGGATGGCTACACCTTC	CASSLMQGTGDGYTF
TRBV18	14	TRBJ2-7	-	-	TGTGCCAGCTCACCAACAGTGGACTCCTACGAGCAGTACTTC	CASSPTVDSYEQYF
TRBV5-1	17	TRBJ2-2	-	TRBD1	TGCGCCAGCAGTCAAAACCGGGACAGGGGCAACACCGGGGAGCTGTTTTTT	CASSQNRDRGNTGELFF
TRBV30	17	TRBJ2-1	-	TRBD2	TGTGCCTGGTCGGGGCCGGGAAGCGGGGGGCTCTACAATGAGCAGTTCTTC	CAWSGPGSGGLYNEQFF
TRBV6-6	15	TRBJ2-7	-	-	TGTGCCAGCAGCTCACGAGAAACAGGGACCTACGAGCAGTACTTC	CASSSRETGTYEQYF
TRBV5-1	14	TRBJ2-2	-	-	TGCGCCAGCAGCTTGTCATCGAACACCGGGGAGCTGTTTTTT	CASSLSSNTGELFF
TRBV9	16	TRBJ2-5	-	TRBD1	TGTGCCAGCACTCTAGGGCAGGGGGCGAGCCAAGAGACCCAGTACTTC	CASTLGQGASQETQYF
TRBV27	16	TRBJ2-7	-	TRBD2	TGTGCTAGCAGTTTTTTTCCTGGCGGGAGTTCGTACGAGCAGTACTTC	CASSFFPGGSSYEQYF
TRBV6-5	14	TRBJ1-2	once	-	TGTGCCAGCAGTTACTCTGACAGATACTATGGCTACACCTTC	CASSYSDRYYGYTF
TRBV11-2	15	TRBJ2-2	once	TRBD1	TGTGCTAACGGGGGGACAGGGGTGAACACCGGGGAGCTGTTTTTT	CANGGTGVNTGELFF
TRBV6-1	15	TRBJ1-3	once	-	TGTGCCAGCAGTGAATCCAGGGCTGGTGGAAACACCATATATTTT	CASSESRAGGNTIYF
TRBV27	17	TRBJ2-5	-	TRBD1	TGTGCCAGCAGTTTATTGGGGGACAGGGGGCTTGGGGAGACCCAGTACTTC	CASSLLGDRGLGETQYF
TRBV6-5	14	TRBJ2-7	once	-	TGTGCCAGCAGTAGGATGCCCAGGGCCTACGAGCAGTACTTC	CASSRMPRAYEQYF
TRBV7-2	16	TRBJ1-5	-	TRBD1	TGTGCCAGCAGCTTAGGGGGGACAGGTAGCAATCAGCCCCAGCATTTT	CASSLGGTGSNQPQHF
TRBV28	15	TRBJ2-5	once	-	TGTGCCAGCAGTTGGACCCAGGGCGGGGCCGGGACCCAGTACTTC	CASSWTQGGAGTQYF
TRBV7-2	13	TRBJ2-7	-	-	TGTGCCAGCAGCTCCTATATGGAGGACGAGCAGTACTTC	CASSSYMEDEQYF
TRBV7-6	15	TRBJ1-2	-	-	TGTGCCAGCAGCTTAATTGAGGAGGGGTCCCTGGGCTACACCTTC	CASSLIEEGSLGYTF
TRBV29-1	15	TRBJ2-5	-	TRBD2	TGCAGCGCCCGACTAGCGGGAGGGTTGTCGGAGACCCAGTACTTC	CSARLAGGLSETQYF
TRBV4-2	15	TRBJ2-7	once	TRBD2	TGTGCCAGCAGCCAAGGAGCGGGGGAATACTACGAGCAGTACTTC	CASSQGAGEYYEQYF
TRBV5-1	14	TRBJ1-2	-	TRBD1	TGCGCCAGCAGCTTGGGGACAGGGGGCTATGGCTACACCTTC	CASSLGTGGYGYTF
TRBV7-8	15	TRBJ1-1	-	-	TGTGCCAGCAGCTTAGTGGGGGGGGGCCGTACTGAAGCTTTCTTT	CASSLVGGGRTEAFF
TRBV6-1	15	TRBJ1-6	-	TRBD1	TGTGCCAGCAGTGAAAGTGGGACAGCTAATTCACCCCTCCACTTT	CASSESGTANSPLHF
TRBV5-1	15	TRBJ1-6	-	TRBD1	TGCGCCAGCAGCGAAACCGGGACAGGGGTTTCACCCCTCCACTTT	CASSETGTGVSPLHF
TRBV14	17	TRBJ2-1	-	TRBD1	TGTGCCAGCAGCCAAGATAGGGACAGGGCGTTCACGGCGAAGCAGTTCTTC	CASSQDRDRAFTAKQFF
TRBV6-6	15	TRBJ1-1	-	-	TGTGCCAGCAGCGAACCTAGGGGGGGAAACACTGAAGCTTTCTTT	CASSEPRGGNTEAFF
TRBV18	16	TRBJ1-5	-	-	TGTGCCAGCTCACCACCACGAACGGGTAGCAATCAGCCCCAGCATTTT	CASSPPRTGSNQPQHF
TRBV27	17	TRBJ2-2	-	-	TGTGCCAGCAGTTTACCAGGCAGGGGATGGGGCACCGGGGAGCTGTTTTTT	CASSLPGRGWGTGELFF
TRBV2	15	TRBJ2-1	-	TRBD2	TGTGCCAGCAGTGAAGGGGTACTAGCGGTCGATGAGCAGTTCTTC	CASSEGVLAVDEQFF
TRBV2	14	TRBJ1-5	-	-	TGTGCCAGCAAAATATGGCAGGGCAATCAGCCCCAGCATTTT	CASKIWQGNQPQHF
TRBV18	18	TRBJ1-1	-	TRBD1	TGTGCCAGCTCACTTTACCTACAGGGGGCGAATCGGAGCACTGAAGCTTTCTTT	CASSLYLQGANRSTEAFF
TRBV18	15	TRBJ2-6	once	-	TGTGCCAGCTCACCTCTGAGCTCTGGGGCCAACGTCCTGACTTTC	CASSPLSSGANVLTF
TRBV6-6	12	TRBJ2-5	-	TRBD2	TGTGCCAGCAGACGGGGGGTAGAGACCCAGTACTTC	CASRRGVETQYF
TRBV6-5	15	TRBJ2-7	-	-	TGTGCCAGCAGCTCACGAGAAACAGGGACCTACGAGCAGTACTTC	CASSSRETGTYEQYF
TRBV27	11	TRBJ1-4	-	-	TGTGCCAGCACCTCAGGTGAAAAACTGTTTTTT	CASTSGEKLFF